This T cell receptor (beta chain) was captured in a study of persistence of HIV-infected CD4 T cells. This clone came up once. Its specificity is unknown. Cells were stimulated with CMV-infected fibroblast lysates at 10 ug/mL. CD4+ T cells upregulating both CD40 ligand and CD69 were sorted as responding cells. Sequencing used immunoSEQ version 4 in survey mode. Sequencing was performed with immunoSEQ multiplex PCR; in TCRdb, only in-frame clones are kept and a portion is missing. The top ten clones hold approximately 68% of a sample with about 6,500 clones, 79% of them seen once. Material: CD4+ T cells sorted from PBMCs after approximately 20-hour stimulation, obtained from a patient who received antiretroviral therapy. The sequence was obtained from an adult woman with HIV who was CMV-seropositive.

Here the CDR3 DNA reads TGTGCCGCTGCGGGGAACTATGGCTACACCTTC. This codes for CAAAGNYGYTF. The chain recombines TRBV28 with TRBJ1-2; D is ambiguous. Germline lookup yields CDR1 MDHEN and CDR2 SYDVKM. CDR3 length: 11 amino acids. Trimming left V 11 bases short and J 2 bases short, with 9 bases between.